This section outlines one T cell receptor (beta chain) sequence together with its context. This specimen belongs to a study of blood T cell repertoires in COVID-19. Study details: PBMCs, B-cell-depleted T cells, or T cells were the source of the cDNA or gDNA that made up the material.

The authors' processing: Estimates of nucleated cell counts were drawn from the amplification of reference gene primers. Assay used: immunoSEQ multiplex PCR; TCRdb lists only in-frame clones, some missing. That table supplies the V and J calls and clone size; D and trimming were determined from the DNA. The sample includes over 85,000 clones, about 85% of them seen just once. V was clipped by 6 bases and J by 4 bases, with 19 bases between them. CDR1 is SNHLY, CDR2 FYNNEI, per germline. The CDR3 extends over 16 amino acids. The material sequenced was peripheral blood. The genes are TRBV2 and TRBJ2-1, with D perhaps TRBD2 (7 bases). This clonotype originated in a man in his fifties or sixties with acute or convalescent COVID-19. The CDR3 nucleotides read TGTGCCAGCAGCTCCAGGGGCGGGGGATATTACAATGAGCAGTTCTTC. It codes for CASSSRGGGYYNEQFF. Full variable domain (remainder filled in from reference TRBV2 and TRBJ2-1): EPEVTQTPSHQVTQMGQEVILRCVPISNHLYFYWYRQILGQKVEFLVSFYNNEISEKSEIFDDQFSVERPDGSNFTLKIRSTKLEDSAMYFCASSSRGGGYYNEQFFGPGTRLTVL.